Sequencing of this TCR beta chain was carried out in a study of cytomegalovirus exposure and HLA in healthy donors. Whole-study results and caveats: By a later analysis, the bulk of CMV-associated TCR beta chains appeared HLA-restricted. One variant, a missense change in DCLRE1C, was linked in a later analysis to TCR beta V- and J-gene trimming. Previous analysis showed most TCR beta V segments were productive about 87% or about 30% of the time.

On this clone: Its target is not known.

Both 60 Vbeta primers and 13 Jbeta primers went into the PCR. In the source study's methods: Later, some 75 million unique TCR beta chains were counted in an analysis, and approximately 10 million of them were shared. The table came from immunoSEQ multiplex PCR; TCRdb's copy has only in-frame clones and leaves some out. From that table come the V and J calls and clone size; the DNA was used to work out D and trimming. The sample includes over 150,000 clones, 77% of them seen just once. The receptor comes from a woman under 40 in good health and CMV-seropositive. Sample: PBMCs.

DNA of the CDR3: TGTGCCTCGGCTTCGGCGGTCGGGGCCCAGCATTTT. Translation gives CASASAVGAQHF. V and J are TRBV12-5 and TRBJ1-5; D is unresolved. Germline values: CDR1 LGHNT, CDR2 FRNRAP. CDR3 size: 12 residues.